This TCR beta chain was recorded in a study of cytomegalovirus exposure and HLA in healthy donors. Study at large: Previous work identified 90 million to 130 million unique TCR beta sequences from about 179 million T cells. General study points: Specificity for CMV antigens was confirmed in vitro for a few of the CMV-associated chains.

This clone turned up a few times. Its matching antigen is unknown. 13 Jbeta primers and 60 Vbeta primers were used for the PCR. Data came from immunoSEQ multiplex PCR; TCRdb stores just in-frame clones and leaves some out. The sample shows approximately 190,000 clones, approximately 80% of them seen only once. The clonotype originates from a woman aged 25 to 45 in good health and CMV-seropositive. What was sequenced was PBMCs.

Here the CDR3 DNA reads TGCGCCAGCAGCTCAGCCAGGCCGAACACTGAAGCTTTCTTT. Translating gives CASSSARPNTEAFF. V usage is TRBV5-1 and J usage is TRBJ1-1; D unresolved. CDR3 length: 14 amino acids. Trimming cost V 3 bases and J 1 base, with 10 bases left between them. CDR1 is SGHRS, CDR2 YFSETQ, per germline.